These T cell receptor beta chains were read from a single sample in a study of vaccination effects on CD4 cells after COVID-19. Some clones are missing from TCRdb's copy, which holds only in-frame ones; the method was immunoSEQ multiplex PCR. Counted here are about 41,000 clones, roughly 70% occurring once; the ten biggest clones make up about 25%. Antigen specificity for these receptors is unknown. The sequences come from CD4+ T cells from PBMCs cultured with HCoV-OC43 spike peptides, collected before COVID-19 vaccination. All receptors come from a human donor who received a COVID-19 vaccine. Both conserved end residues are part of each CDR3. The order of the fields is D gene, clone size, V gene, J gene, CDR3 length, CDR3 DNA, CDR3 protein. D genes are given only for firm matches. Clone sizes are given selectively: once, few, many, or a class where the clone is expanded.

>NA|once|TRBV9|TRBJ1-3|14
TGTGCCAGCAGCGTAGTAGGGCCGGGAAACACCATATATTTT
CASSVVGPGNTIYF
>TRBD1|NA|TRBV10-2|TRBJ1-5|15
TGCGCCAGCAAAGTGGCGGGACAGGGGTGGGAGCCCCAGCATTTT
CASKVAGQGWEPQHF
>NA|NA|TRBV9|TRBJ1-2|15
TGTGCCAGCAGCGCCCCGGGACTTGCCCTCCACGGCTACACCTTC
CASSAPGLALHGYTF
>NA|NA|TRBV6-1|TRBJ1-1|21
TGTGCCAGCAGTGAAGCGGGGTCCCTTCGCGGGGTCACCTGGGAAAACACTGAAGCTTTCTTT
CASSEAGSLRGVTWENTEAFF
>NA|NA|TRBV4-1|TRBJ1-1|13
TGCGCCAGCAGCCGGTCCCTCCAGGCTGAAGCTTTCTTT
CASSRSLQAEAFF
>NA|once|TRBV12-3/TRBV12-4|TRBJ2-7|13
TGTGCCAGCAGTTTAGGGGCGGTCTACGAGCAGTACTTC
CASSLGAVYEQYF
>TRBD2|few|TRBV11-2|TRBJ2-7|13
TGTGCCAGCAGTCATGGGGGGGCCTACGAGCAGTACTTC
CASSHGGAYEQYF
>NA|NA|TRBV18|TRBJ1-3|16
TGTGCCAGCTCATTACGGACAAGCTCTTCTGGAAACACCATATATTTT
CASSLRTSSSGNTIYF
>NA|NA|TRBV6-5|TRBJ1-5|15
TGTGCCAGCAGTTATGGGATGGGGGGGAGTCAGCCCCAGCATTTT
CASSYGMGGSQPQHF
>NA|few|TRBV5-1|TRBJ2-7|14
TGCGCCAGCAGCGTGGGACACAGGAACTACGAGCAGTACTTC
CASSVGHRNYEQYF
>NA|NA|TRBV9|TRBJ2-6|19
TGTGCCAGCAGCTCTCCTCGGACAGTCGCGAGCTCTGGGGCCAACGTCCTGACTTTC
CASSSPRTVASSGANVLTF
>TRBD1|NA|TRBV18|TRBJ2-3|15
TGTGCCAGCTCACCGTCACAGGGGAGCACAGATACGCAGTATTTT
CASSPSQGSTDTQYF
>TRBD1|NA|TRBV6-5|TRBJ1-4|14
TGTGCCAGCAGCCCCGGGACAGCTAATGAAAAACTGTTTTTT
CASSPGTANEKLFF
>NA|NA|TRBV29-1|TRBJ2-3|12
TGCAGCGTTCGTTTTAGCACAGATACGCAGTATTTT
CSVRFSTDTQYF
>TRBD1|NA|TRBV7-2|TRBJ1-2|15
TGTGCCAGCAGCCCCGGGACAGGGTATGTCTCTGGCTACACCTTC
CASSPGTGYVSGYTF
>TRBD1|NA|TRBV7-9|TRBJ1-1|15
TGTGCCAGCAGCGGTTGGACAGGGTTTGACACTGAAGCTTTCTTT
CASSGWTGFDTEAFF
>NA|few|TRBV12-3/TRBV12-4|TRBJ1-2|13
TGTGCCAGCAGTTTGGGGCAGGGCTATGGCTACACCTTC
CASSLGQGYGYTF
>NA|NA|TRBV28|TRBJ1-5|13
TGTGCCAGCAGTTTGCAATCCCCCAGGCCCCAGCATTTT
CASSLQSPRPQHF
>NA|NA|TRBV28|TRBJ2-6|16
TGTGCCAGCAGTACTGTGACGGTCTCTGGGGCCAACGTCCTGACTTTC
CASSTVTVSGANVLTF
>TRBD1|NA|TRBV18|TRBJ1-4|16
TGTGCCAGCTCACAGACAGGGCCCGCAACTAATGAAAAACTGTTTTTT
CASSQTGPATNEKLFF
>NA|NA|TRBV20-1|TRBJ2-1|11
TGCAGTGCTACTGCGGGATACGGGCAGTTCTTC
CSATAGYGQFF
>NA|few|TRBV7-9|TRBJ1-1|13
TGTGCCAGCAGCTTAGCTAGCGGGACTGAAGCTTTCTTT
CASSLASGTEAFF
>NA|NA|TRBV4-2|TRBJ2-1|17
TGTGCCAGCAGCCAAGATACAGGGCAAAGGTCTCGTAATGAGCAGTTCTTC
CASSQDTGQRSRNEQFF
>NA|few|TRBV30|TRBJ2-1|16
TGTGCCTGGAGTCCCCTGGGAGGGGGCAACTACAATGAGCAGTTCTTC
CAWSPLGGGNYNEQFF
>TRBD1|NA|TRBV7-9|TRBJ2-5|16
TGTGCCAGCAGCCCGAGGACAGGGAGTTTCCAAGAGACCCAGTACTTC
CASSPRTGSFQETQYF
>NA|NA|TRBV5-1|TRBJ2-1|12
TGCGCCAGCAGCTCAGACAGTGGAGAGCAGTTCTTC
CASSSDSGEQFF
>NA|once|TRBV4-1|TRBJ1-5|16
TGCGCCAGCAGCCAAGGGCAGTCGAGGGGCAATCAGCCCCAGCATTTT
CASSQGQSRGNQPQHF
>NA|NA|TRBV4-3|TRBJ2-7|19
TGCGCCAGCAGCCAAGGGATTCAATGGCGACGGAACCTCTCCTACGAGCAGTACTTC
CASSQGIQWRRNLSYEQYF
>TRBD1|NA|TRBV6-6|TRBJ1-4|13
TGTGCCAGCAGGGACAGGGTTGATGAAAAACTGTTTTTT
CASRDRVDEKLFF
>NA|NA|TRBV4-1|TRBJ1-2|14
TGCGCCAGCAGCCATTCGACAGCCATCTATGGCTACACCTTC
CASSHSTAIYGYTF
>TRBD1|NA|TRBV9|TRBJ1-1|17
TGTGCCAGCAGCCCCCACTCTCCGGGACAGGGATTCACTGAAGCTTTCTTT
CASSPHSPGQGFTEAFF
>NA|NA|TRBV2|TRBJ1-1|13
TGTGCCAGCAGTGAGAACAGGGAAACTGAAGCTTTCTTT
CASSENRETEAFF
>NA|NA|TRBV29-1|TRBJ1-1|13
TGCAGCGTTGATTCAGGGTTGAACACTGAAGCTTTCTTT
CSVDSGLNTEAFF
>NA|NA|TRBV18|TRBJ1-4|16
TGTGCCAGCTCACCAATTGGGACGGATCGAAATGAAAAACTGTTTTTT
CASSPIGTDRNEKLFF
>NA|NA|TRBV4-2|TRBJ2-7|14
TGTGCCAGCAGCCAAGGTAGAGGCTCCTACGAGCAGTACTTC
CASSQGRGSYEQYF
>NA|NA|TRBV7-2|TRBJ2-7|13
TGTGCCAGCAGCTTACGGGCAGGGAACGAGCAGTACTTC
CASSLRAGNEQYF
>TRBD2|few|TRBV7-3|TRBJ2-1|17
TGTGCCAGCAGCTTAACGTTAGTCACTAGCGGGTACAATGAGCAGTTCTTC
CASSLTLVTSGYNEQFF
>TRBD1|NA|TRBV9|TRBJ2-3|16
TGTGCCAGCAGCGTAGGGGGACAGGGTAACACAGATACGCAGTATTTT
CASSVGGQGNTDTQYF
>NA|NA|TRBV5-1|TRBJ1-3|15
TGCGCCAGCAGCTTGTATAGCGCCTCTGGAAACACCATATATTTT
CASSLYSASGNTIYF
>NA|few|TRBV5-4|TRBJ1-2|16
TGTGCCAGCAGCTTGGCGCAGGGGATGCGGAACTATGGCTACACCTTC
CASSLAQGMRNYGYTF
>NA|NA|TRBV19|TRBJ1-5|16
TGTGCCAGTAGTATAGTGGGCAGGGGTAGCAATCAGCCCCAGCATTTT
CASSIVGRGSNQPQHF
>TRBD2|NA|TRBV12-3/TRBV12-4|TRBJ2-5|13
TGTGCCAGCAGTAGACTAGCGGGGGAGACCCAGTACTTC
CASSRLAGETQYF
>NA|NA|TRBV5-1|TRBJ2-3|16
TGCGCCAGCAGCTTGGAGCCAACTGCTAGCACAGATACGCAGTATTTT
CASSLEPTASTDTQYF
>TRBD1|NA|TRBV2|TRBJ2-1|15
TGTGCCAGCAGTTTGGACAGGCCTCACTACAATGAGCAGTTCTTC
CASSLDRPHYNEQFF
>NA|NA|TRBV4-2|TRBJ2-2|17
TGTGCCAGCAGCCAAGACGGATGGACCGGTAACACCGGGGAGCTGTTTTTT
CASSQDGWTGNTGELFF
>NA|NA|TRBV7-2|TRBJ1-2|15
TGTGCCAGCAGCTTAAGTGTTCAGGAGAACTATGGCTACACCTTC
CASSLSVQENYGYTF
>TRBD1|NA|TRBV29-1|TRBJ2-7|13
TGCAGCGCTAGACAGGGTAGAAGGGACGAGCAGTACTTC
CSARQGRRDEQYF
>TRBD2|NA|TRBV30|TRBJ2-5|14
TGTGCCTGGAGACTAGCGGGGGGCCGGGAGACCCAGTACTTC
CAWRLAGGRETQYF
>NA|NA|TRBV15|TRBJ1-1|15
TGTGCCACCAGCAGAGTTGGAGGGAAGAACACTGAAGCTTTCTTT
CATSRVGGKNTEAFF
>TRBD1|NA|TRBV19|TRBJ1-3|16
TGTGCCAGTAGTATCGGACAGGCGAACTCTGGAAACACCATATATTTT
CASSIGQANSGNTIYF
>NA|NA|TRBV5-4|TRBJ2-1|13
TGTGCCAGCAGCTTCGTACAGAACAATGAGCAGTTCTTC
CASSFVQNNEQFF
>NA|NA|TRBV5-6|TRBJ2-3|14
TGTGCCAGCAGCCTACCACTCCGCACAGATACGCAGTATTTT
CASSLPLRTDTQYF
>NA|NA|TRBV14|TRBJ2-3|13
TGTGCCAGCAGCCAGAACCACCCAGATACGCAGTATTTT
CASSQNHPDTQYF
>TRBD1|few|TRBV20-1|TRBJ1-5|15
TGCAGTGCTAGTACAGGGGCGGGGTTCAATCAGCCCCAGCATTTT
CSASTGAGFNQPQHF
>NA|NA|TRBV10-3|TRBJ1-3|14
TGTGCCATCCGACAGGCGGAATCTGGAAACACCATATATTTT
CAIRQAESGNTIYF
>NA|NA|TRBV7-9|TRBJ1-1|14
TGTGCCAGCAGCTTAGGGGTCCAAGGCACTGAAGCTTTCTTT
CASSLGVQGTEAFF
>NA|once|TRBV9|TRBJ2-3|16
TGTGCCAGCAGCGTACAGGGTGGGAGAAGTACAGATACGCAGTATTTT
CASSVQGGRSTDTQYF
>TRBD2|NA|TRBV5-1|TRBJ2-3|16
TGCGCCAGCAGCACGGGAGCGGGAGGGCGCACAGATACGCAGTATTTT
CASSTGAGGRTDTQYF
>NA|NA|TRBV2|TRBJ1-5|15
TGTGCCAGCAGTACACAGGGTGGGAGCAATCAGCCCCAGCATTTT
CASSTQGGSNQPQHF
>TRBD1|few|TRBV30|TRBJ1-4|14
TGTGCCTGGAGTGAAGGGACAGGGAATGAAAAACTGTTTTTT
CAWSEGTGNEKLFF